This paragraph covers one TCR beta chain sequence. The antigen remains unidentified. Across several immunoSEQ plates, the genomic DNA of each subset was split evenly. The protocol was immunoSEQ multiplex PCR, while the TCRdb copy is restricted to in-frame clones and leaves out a portion. The sample contains roughly 1,000,000 clones, about 80% of which appear only once. This entry comes from a study of shared clonotypes between healthy human individuals. Regarding the study as a whole: In general, naive subsets displayed greater estimated richness than memory subsets did.

The sequence was collected from a man aged 18 to 35 in good health. Some clones in this sample may be carry-over from other donors' samples. The sequenced sample was memory CD4+ T cells from PBMCs. The subset was: CD45RA-negative fraction.

In DNA form, the CDR3 reads TGTGCCAGCAGGTCCACGGGCTCCACTTGGGAAGCTTTCTTT. Translating gives CASRSTGSTWEAFF. The chain uses TRBV2 and TRBJ1-1; no firm D call. Trimming shortened V by 6 bases and J by 8 bases, and 19 bases separated the two germline ends. Germline CDR1 and CDR2: SNHLY and FYNNEI. The CDR3 extends over 14 amino acids.